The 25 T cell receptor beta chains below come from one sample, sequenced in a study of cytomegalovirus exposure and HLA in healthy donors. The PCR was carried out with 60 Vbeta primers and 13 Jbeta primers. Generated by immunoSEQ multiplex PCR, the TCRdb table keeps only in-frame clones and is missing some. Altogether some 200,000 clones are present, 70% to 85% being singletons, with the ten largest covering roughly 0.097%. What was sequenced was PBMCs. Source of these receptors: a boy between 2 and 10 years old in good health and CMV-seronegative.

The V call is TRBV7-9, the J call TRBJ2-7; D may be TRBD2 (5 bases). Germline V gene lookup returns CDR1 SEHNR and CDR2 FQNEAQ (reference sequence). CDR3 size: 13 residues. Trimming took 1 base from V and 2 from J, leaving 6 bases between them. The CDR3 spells CASSLGETYEQYF. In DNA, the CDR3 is TGTGCCAGCAGCTTAGGGGAGACCTACGAGCAGTACTTC.

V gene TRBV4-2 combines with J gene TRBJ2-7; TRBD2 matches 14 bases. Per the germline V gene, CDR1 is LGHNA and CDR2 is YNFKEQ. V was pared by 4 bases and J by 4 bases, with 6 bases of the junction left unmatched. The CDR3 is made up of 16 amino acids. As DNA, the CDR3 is TGTGCCAGCAGCCCAGCGGGACTAGCGGGGGCTTACGAGCAGTACTTC. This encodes CASSPAGLAGAYEQYF.

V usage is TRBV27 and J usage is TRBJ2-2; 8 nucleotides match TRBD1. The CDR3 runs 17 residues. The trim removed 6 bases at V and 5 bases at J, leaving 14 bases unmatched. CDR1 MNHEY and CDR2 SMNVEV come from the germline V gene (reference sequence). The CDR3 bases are TGTGCCAGCAGATCCCTTCAGGGGGCCTGGCCAACCGGGGAGCTGTTTTTT. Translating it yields CASRSLQGAWPTGELFF.

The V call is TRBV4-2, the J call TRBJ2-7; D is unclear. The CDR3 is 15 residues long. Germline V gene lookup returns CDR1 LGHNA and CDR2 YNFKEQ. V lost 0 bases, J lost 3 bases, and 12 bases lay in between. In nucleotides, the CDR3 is TGTGCCAGCAGCCAAGAGTACAGTGCCTACTACGAGCAGTACTTC. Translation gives CASSQEYSAYYEQYF.

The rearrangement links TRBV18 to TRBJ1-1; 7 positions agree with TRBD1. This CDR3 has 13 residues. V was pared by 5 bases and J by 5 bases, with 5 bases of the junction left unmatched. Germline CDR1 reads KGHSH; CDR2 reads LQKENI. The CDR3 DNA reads TGTGCCAGCTCAGAGGCGACAGGGACTGAAGCTTTCTTT. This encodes CASSEATGTEAFF.

The DNA for the CDR3 is TGTGCCAGTACGACCGGGACAGGGGGCTACGAGCAGTACTTC. This encodes CASTTGTGGYEQYF. This chain uses TRBV19 with TRBJ2-7; TRBD1 aligns across 11 bases. The length of the CDR3 is 14 residues. V dropped 7 bases and J dropped 3; count of bases not matched to a gene: 5. Germline CDR1 is LNHDA and CDR2 is SQIVND (reference sequence).

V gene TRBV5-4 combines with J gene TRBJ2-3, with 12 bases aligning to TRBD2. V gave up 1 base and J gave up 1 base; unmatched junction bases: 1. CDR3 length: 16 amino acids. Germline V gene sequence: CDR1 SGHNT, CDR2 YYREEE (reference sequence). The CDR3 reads CASSLRTSGGTDTQYF. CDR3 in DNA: TGTGCCAGCAGCTTGAGGACTAGCGGGGGCACAGATACGCAGTATTTT. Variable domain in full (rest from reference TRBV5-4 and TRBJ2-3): ETGVTQSPTHLIKTRGQQVTLRCSSQSGHNTVSWYQQALGQGPQFIFQYYREEENGRGNFPPRFSGLQFPNYSSELNVNALELDDSALYLCASSLRTSGGTDTQYFGPGTRLTVL.

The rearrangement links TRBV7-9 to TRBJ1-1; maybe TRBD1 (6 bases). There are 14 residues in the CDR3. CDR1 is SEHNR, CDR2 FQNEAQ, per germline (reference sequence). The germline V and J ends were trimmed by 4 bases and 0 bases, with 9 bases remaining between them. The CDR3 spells CASSWDNMNTEAFF. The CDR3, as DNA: TGTGCCAGCAGCTGGGACAACATGAACACTGAAGCTTTCTTT.

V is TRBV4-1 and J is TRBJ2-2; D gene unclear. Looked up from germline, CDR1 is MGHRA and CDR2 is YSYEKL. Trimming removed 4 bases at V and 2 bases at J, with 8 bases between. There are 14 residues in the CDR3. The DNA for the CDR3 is TGCGCCAGCAGCCCTGGGCTTAACACCGGGGAGCTGTTTTTT. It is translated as CASSPGLNTGELFF.

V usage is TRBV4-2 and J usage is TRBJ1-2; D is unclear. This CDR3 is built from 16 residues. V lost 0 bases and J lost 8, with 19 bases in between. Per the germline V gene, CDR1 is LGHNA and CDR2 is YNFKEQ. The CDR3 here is CASSQEMRRRVPGYTF. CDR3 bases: TGTGCCAGCAGCCAAGAAATGAGGAGGCGTGTCCCAGGCTACACCTTC.

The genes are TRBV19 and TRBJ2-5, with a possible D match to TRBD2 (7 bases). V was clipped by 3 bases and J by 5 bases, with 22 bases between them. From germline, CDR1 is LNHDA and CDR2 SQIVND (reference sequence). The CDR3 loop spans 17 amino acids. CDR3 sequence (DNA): TGTGCCAGTAGTATTAACCGGGGGGCCGGGGGAGAGGAGACCCAGTACTTC. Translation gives CASSINRGAGGEETQYF.

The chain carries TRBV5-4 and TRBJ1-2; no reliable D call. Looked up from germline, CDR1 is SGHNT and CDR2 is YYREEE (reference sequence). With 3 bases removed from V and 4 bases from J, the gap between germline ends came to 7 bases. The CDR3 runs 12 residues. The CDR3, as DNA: TGTGCCAGCAGCTCTTCTAGCTATGGCTACACCTTC. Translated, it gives CASSSSSYGYTF. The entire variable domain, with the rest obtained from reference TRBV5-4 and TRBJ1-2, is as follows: ETGVTQSPTHLIKTRGQQVTLRCSSQSGHNTVSWYQQALGQGPQFIFQYYREEENGRGNFPPRFSGLQFPNYSSELNVNALELDDSALYLCASSSSSYGYTFGSGTRLTVV.

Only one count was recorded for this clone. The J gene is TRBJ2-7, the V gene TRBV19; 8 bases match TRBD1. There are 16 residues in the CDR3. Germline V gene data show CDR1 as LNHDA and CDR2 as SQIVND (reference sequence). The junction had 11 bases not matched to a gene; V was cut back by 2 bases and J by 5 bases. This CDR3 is CASSINRGSPYDEQYF. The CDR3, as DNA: TGTGCCAGTAGTATAAACAGGGGGTCCCCCTACGACGAGCAGTACTTC.

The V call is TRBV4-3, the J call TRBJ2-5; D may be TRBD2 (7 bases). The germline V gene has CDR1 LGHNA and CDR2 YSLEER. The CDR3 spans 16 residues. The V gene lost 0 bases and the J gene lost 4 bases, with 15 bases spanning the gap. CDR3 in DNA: TGCGCCAGCAGCCAAGATATGGGGGGGCATGGAGAGACCCAGTACTTC. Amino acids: CASSQDMGGHGETQYF.

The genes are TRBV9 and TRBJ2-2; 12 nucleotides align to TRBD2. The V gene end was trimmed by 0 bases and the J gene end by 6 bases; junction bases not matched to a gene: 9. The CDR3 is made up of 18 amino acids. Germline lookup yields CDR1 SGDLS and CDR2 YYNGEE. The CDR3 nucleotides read TGTGCCAGCAGCGTAGGTGTCCTAGCGGGGGGGACATCCGGGGAGCTGTTTTTT. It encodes CASSVGVLAGGTSGELFF. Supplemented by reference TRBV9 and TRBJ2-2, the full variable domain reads DSGVTQTPKHLITATGQRVTLRCSPRSGDLSVYWYQQSLDQGLQFLIQYYNGEERAKGNILERFSAQQFPDLHSELNLSSLELGDSALYFCASSVGVLAGGTSGELFFGEGSRLTVL.

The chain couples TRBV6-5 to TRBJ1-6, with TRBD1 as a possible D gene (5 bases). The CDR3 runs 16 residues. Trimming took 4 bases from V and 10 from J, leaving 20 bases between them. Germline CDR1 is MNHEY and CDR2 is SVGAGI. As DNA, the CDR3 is TGTGCCAGCAGTTCCATATCGAAACGGGGGAGATCACCCCTCCACTTT. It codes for CASSSISKRGRSPLHF.

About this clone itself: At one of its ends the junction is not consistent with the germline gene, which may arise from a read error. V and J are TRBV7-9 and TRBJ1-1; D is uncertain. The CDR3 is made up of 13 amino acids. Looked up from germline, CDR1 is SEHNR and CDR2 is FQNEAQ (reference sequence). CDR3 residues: CSSRLRRNTEAFF. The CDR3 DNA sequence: TGTTCCAGCAGACTCAGGCGGAACACTGAAGCTTTCTTT. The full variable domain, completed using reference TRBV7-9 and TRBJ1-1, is DTGVSQNPRHKITKRGQNVTFRCDPISEHNRLYWYRQTLGQGPEFLTYFQNEAQLEKSRLLSDRFSAERPKGSFSTLEIQRTEQGDSAMYLCSSRLRRNTEAFFGQGTRLTVV.

The CDR3 here is CSVGGPLNTEAFF. Here the CDR3 DNA reads TGCAGCGTTGGTGGGCCGCTGAACACTGAAGCTTTCTTT. The chain couples TRBV29-1 to TRBJ1-1; no clear D gene. The germline CDR1 and CDR2 sequences are SQVTM and ANQGSEA. This CDR3 is built from 13 residues. Trimming removed 4 bases from V and 0 bases from J, with 9 bases in between.

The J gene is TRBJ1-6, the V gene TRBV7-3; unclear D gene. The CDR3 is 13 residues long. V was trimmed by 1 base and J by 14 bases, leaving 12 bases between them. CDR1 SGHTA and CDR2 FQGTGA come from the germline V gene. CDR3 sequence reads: CASSLNVGRALHF. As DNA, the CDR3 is TGTGCCAGCAGCTTAAATGTAGGGAGGGCCCTCCACTTT.

The CDR3 sequence: CASGGSGNTIYF. CDR3 nucleotides: TGTGCCAGCGGGGGGAGTGGAAACACCATATATTTT. The V gene is TRBV4-2, the J gene TRBJ1-3, with D possibly being TRBD1 (5 bases). The length of the CDR3 is 12 residues. Germline CDR1 is LGHNA and CDR2 is YNFKEQ. The V end lost 8 bases, the J end lost 3 bases, and 8 bases lay between the germline ends.

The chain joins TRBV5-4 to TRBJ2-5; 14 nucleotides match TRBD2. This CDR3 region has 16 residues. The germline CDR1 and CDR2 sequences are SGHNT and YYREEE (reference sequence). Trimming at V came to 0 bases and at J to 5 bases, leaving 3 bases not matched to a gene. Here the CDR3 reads CASSLGLAGGWETQYF. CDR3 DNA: TGTGCCAGCAGCTTGGGACTAGCGGGGGGGTGGGAGACCCAGTACTTC.

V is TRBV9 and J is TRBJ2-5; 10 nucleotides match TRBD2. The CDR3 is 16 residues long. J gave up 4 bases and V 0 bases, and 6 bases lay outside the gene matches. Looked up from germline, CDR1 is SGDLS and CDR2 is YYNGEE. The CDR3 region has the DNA TGTGCCAGCAGCGTAGGAGCTAGCGGGGGCGTAGAGACCCAGTACTTC. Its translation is CASSVGASGGVETQYF.

This CDR3 reads CASSQDLAGYTDTQYF. The CDR3 DNA reads TGTGCCAGCAGCCAAGATCTAGCGGGGTACACAGATACGCAGTATTTT. The J gene is TRBJ2-3, the V gene TRBV4-2; TRBD2 agrees at 9 bases. The CDR3 runs 16 residues. The germline gives CDR1 LGHNA, CDR2 YNFKEQ. V dropped 0 bases and J dropped 2; count of bases not matched to a gene: 3.

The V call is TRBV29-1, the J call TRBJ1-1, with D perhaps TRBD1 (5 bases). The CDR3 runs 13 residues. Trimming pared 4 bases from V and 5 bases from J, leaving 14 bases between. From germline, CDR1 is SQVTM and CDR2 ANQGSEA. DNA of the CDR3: TGCAGCGTTGTGGGGACTCCAGGGACTGAAGCTTTCTTT. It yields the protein CSVVGTPGTEAFF.

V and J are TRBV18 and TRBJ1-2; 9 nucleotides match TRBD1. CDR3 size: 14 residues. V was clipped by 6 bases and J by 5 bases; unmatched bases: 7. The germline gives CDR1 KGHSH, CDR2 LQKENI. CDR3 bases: TGTGCCAGCTCGGGGGGACAGGGAAGTTATGGCTACACCTTC. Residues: CASSGGQGSYGYTF. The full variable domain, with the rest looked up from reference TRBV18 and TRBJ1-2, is NAGVMQNPRHLVRRRGQEARLRCSPMKGHSHVYWYRQLPEEGLKFMVYLQKENIIDESGMPKERFSAEFPKEGPSILRIQQVVRGDSAAYFCASSGGQGSYGYTFGSGTRLTVV.